These T cell receptor beta chains were read from a single sample in a study of response to subunit inactivated influenza vaccine. One entry per CDR3 protein, called by TCRdb with MiXCR from the RT-PCR reads. Of hundreds of thousands of distinct CDR3 sequences listed, over 25% are singletons. The sample here was CD4+ T cells sorted from PBMCs, taken roughly 5 days after vaccination. The receptors shown here come from a man aged 50-60 years who received an inactivated influenza vaccine. Both conserved end residues are part of each CDR3. A D gene is named only where the DNA matches it firmly. Clone size is given for some rows only: seen once, a few or many times, or a class if the clone is expanded.

D	V	size	J	DNA	CDR3
.	TRBV5-1	.	TRBJ2-7	TGCGCCAGCAGCTTGGCGGGTGGGGGCCCCGGGGACGAGCAGTACTTC	CASSLAGGGPGDEQYF
TRBD2	TRBV5-1	.	TRBJ2-7	TGCGCCAGCAGCTTGTGGCTAGCGGCTATAACCTGGGACGAGCAGTACTTC	CASSLWLAAITWDEQYF
.	TRBV20-1	.	TRBJ1-4	TGCAGTGCTAGTCTCCGGGCCAAAAATGAAAAACTGTTTTTT	CSASLRAKNEKLFF
.	TRBV10-3	many	TRBJ1-5	TGTGCCATCAGTGGGGCGGGTCAGCCCCAGCATTTT	CAISGAGQPQHF
TRBD2	TRBV6-2/TRBV6-3	.	TRBJ2-7	TGTGCCAGCAGGGGGACTAGCAGTCTCCACGAGCAGTACTTC	CASRGTSSLHEQYF
.	TRBV3-1	.	TRBJ2-1	TGTGCCAGCAGCCAAGTTAGGTATGAGCAGTTCTTC	CASSQVRYEQFF
.	TRBV10-3	.	TRBJ2-7	TGTGCCATCAGTGAGCAGGCGACTGTTGGGTACGAGCAGTACTTC	CAISEQATVGYEQYF
TRBD2	TRBV11-2	.	TRBJ2-1	TGTGCCAGCAGCCGACTAGCGGGAGGGCCTGGAAATGAGCAGTTCTTC	CASSRLAGGPGNEQFF
.	TRBV5-1	.	TRBJ2-2	TGCGCCAGCAGCTTGACTAGCCTCTTGAACACCGGGGAGCTGTTTTTT	CASSLTSLLNTGELFF
.	TRBV7-2	few	TRBJ2-2	TGTGCCAGCAGCCCCGGCCGGGTCGGGGAGCTGTTTTTT	CASSPGRVGELFF
.	TRBV4-2	.	TRBJ2-7	TGTGCCAGCAGCCCGGACGGATCCGAGCAGTACTTC	CASSPDGSEQYF
TRBD2	TRBV7-2	few	TRBJ2-1	TGTGCCAGCAGCTTTAAAGCGGGAGGGCCAAGGAATGAGCAGTTCTTC	CASSFKAGGPRNEQFF
.	TRBV20-1	few	TRBJ2-6	TGCAGTGCTCCGGGGACCCCCTCTGGGGCCAACGTCCTGACTTTC	CSAPGTPSGANVLTF
.	TRBV6-1	.	TRBJ2-1	TGTGCCAGCACCTATACCCTCCGGGACGCAGGGGGGCATGAGCAGTTCTTC	CASTYTLRDAGGHEQFF
TRBD2	TRBV29-1	.	TRBJ2-7	TGCAGCGTTGAAAGAGCGGGAGAAGAAGAGCAGTACTTC	CSVERAGEEEQYF
.	TRBV12-3/TRBV12-4	few	TRBJ2-3	TGTGCCAGCGGACAGTACCGCACAGATACGCAGTATTTT	CASGQYRTDTQYF
.	TRBV6-1	.	TRBJ2-5	TGTGCCAGCAGTGAACTAGCGAAGGAAGAGACCCAGTACTTC	CASSELAKEETQYF
.	TRBV15	.	TRBJ2-7	TGTGCCACCAGCAGAGATCCCAACTACGAGCAGTACTTC	CATSRDPNYEQYF
.	TRBV7-2	.	TRBJ2-6	TGTGCCAGCAGCTTTTTGGGCATGACCTCTGGGGCCAACGTCCTGACTTTC	CASSFLGMTSGANVLTF
TRBD1	TRBV6-5	.	TRBJ2-6	TGTGCCAGCAGTTACAGGGGACAGGGTCTTTCTGGGGCCAACGTCCTGACTTTC	CASSYRGQGLSGANVLTF
TRBD1	TRBV5-1	many	TRBJ2-2	TGTGCCAGCAGCTTAAGACAGGGGAACACCGGGGAGCTGTTTTTT	CASSLRQGNTGELFF
.	TRBV5-1	many	TRBJ2-2	TGCGCCAGCAGCTTGACAGGGCGAAACACCGGGGAGCTGTTTTTT	CASSLTGRNTGELFF
TRBD1	TRBV4-1	.	TRBJ2-1	TGCGCCAGCAGCCAAGAAAGAGTTCGAGACAGGGGCTTTAGCTCCTACAATGAGCAGTTCTTC	CASSQERVRDRGFSSYNEQFF
.	TRBV7-2	.	TRBJ1-4	TGTGCCAGCAGCTTAGAGGCGGCAGGTTGGGGGGAAAAACTGTTTTTT	CASSLEAAGWGEKLFF
TRBD1	TRBV7-2	.	TRBJ1-4	TGTGCCAGCAGCTTTCCCGGGACAGGGCGGCAAAAACTGTTTTTT	CASSFPGTGRQKLFF